This T cell receptor beta chain was captured in a study of CD8+ T cells in alopecia areata. Findings and limits, study-wide: Tofacitinib significantly decreased scalp clonality and expanded CD8+ clones among top 100. Patients shared TCRs less clearly than mice did, possibly for HLA-related reasons.

V lost 2 bases and J lost 2, with 10 bases in between. Germline CDR1 reads ENHRY; CDR2 reads SYGVKD. The CDR3 consists of 14 residues. Remarks on this clone: Its target is not known.

Treatment indicated: oral pan-JAK inhibitor, 5-10 mg twice daily. Sorted populations comprised CD4+ and CD8+ T cells obtained from PBMCs. Following extraction, RNA underwent reverse transcription to cDNA, which served as the sequencing template. Clones were read by immunoSEQ multiplex PCR, and TCRdb kept only the in-frame ones, dropping some. This repertoire shows over 150,000 clones, about 55% found once; its top ten account for under 14%. The rearrangement uses TRBV10-3 and TRBJ2-7, with D perhaps TRBD1 (6 bases). Material: CD8+ T cells sorted from blood, obtained at week 24, from a patient treated with tofacitinib. The origin of this receptor is a human donor with alopecia areata. CDR3 amino acids: CAISETGNPYEQYF. CDR3 in DNA: TGTGCCATCAGTGAGACAGGGAACCCCTACGAGCAGTACTTC.